This T cell receptor beta chain derives from a study of CD8 T cells in Susac syndrome. Study-wide results and caveats: By the study's own acknowledgment, its TCR sequencing and HLA analysis included relatively few individuals.

Negative isolation was used for CD8+ and CD4+ T cells and FACS enrichment for TEMRA cells. Roughly 0.45 to 1 ug RNA was reverse transcribed with random hexamers. TCRdb re-analysed the immunoSEQ multiplex PCR reads in MiXCR, keeping a single row per CDR3 protein. The sample consists of 74,000 or so distinct CDR3 sequences, approximately 94% of them appearing once. This clonotype was detected only once. Its antigen is unidentified. Trimming pared 3 bases from V and 0 bases from J, leaving 9 bases between. The germline V gene encodes CDR1 MDHEN and CDR2 SYDVKM. The CDR3 runs 16 residues. The material sequenced was CD4+ T cells from PBMCs. The source is a human donor with Susac syndrome. The V and J genes are TRBV28 and TRBJ2-6; perhaps TRBD2 as D (5 bases). DNA of the CDR3: TGTGCCAGCAGTTTGGCGGGCACCTCTGGGGCCAACGTCCTGACTTTC. This translates into CASSLAGTSGANVLTF.